What follows are 15 T cell receptor beta chains derived from one specimen sequenced in a study of blood T cell repertoires in COVID-19. Sequencing was performed with immunoSEQ multiplex PCR; in TCRdb, only in-frame clones are kept and a portion is missing. The table lists around 500,000 clones, 85% to 90% of them singletons. The sequenced sample consisted of PBMCs or T cells enriched from blood (not recorded which). Source of these receptors: a woman aged 40 to 50 who had recovered from COVID-19.

The chain carries TRBV6-2 or TRBV6-3 and TRBJ2-7; D is uncertain. Between the trimmed V and J ends, which lost 2 bases and 5 bases, there was a span of 7 bases. Per germline, CDR1 MNHEY and CDR2 SVGEGT. The CDR3 runs to 12 residues. The CDR3 spells CASSYTRNEQYF. CDR3 coding DNA: TGTGCCAGCAGTTACACTCGTAACGAGCAGTACTTC.

The rearrangement uses TRBV19 and TRBJ2-7; maybe TRBD2 (5 bases). Germline V gene sequence: CDR1 LNHDA, CDR2 SQIVND (reference sequence). With 11 bases removed from V and 2 bases from J, the gap between germline ends came to 13 bases. CDR3 length: 12 amino acids. CDR3 amino acids: CASRKRPYEQYF. The CDR3 region has the DNA TGTGCCTCCAGAAAGCGGCCCTACGAGCAGTACTTC.

V gene TRBV19 combines with J gene TRBJ1-1; 7 bases map to TRBD1. CDR1 is LNHDA, CDR2 SQIVND, per germline (reference sequence). V was pared by 10 bases and J by 5 bases, with 7 bases of the junction left unmatched. The CDR3 totals 12 residues. For the CDR3, the DNA is TGTGCCACGGAAGACAGGGAGACTGAAGCTTTCTTT. It encodes CATEDRETEAFF.

Here the CDR3 DNA reads TGTGCCAGCCGCGACAGGGGTCCCTCCTACGAGCAGTACTTC. It encodes CASRDRGPSYEQYF. The V gene is TRBV28, the J gene TRBJ2-7; 8 positions agree with TRBD1. The CDR3 runs 14 residues. V was clipped by 8 bases and J by 0 bases; unmatched bases: 6. Germline CDR1 is MDHEN and CDR2 is SYDVKM. Drawing the rest from reference TRBV28 and TRBJ2-7, the complete variable domain is DVKVTQSSRYLVKRTGEKVFLECVQDMDHENMFWYRQDPGLGLRLIYFSYDVKMKEKGDIPEGYSVSREKKERFSLILESASTNQTSMYLCASRDRGPSYEQYFGPGTRLTVT.

The chain recombines TRBV7-8 with TRBJ2-1; a possible D gene is TRBD2 (6 bases). CDR1 and CDR2 (germline): SGHVS, FQNEAQ. This CDR3 has 17 residues. Trimming removed 2 bases at V and 9 bases at J, with 23 bases between. The CDR3 region has the DNA TGTGCCAGCAGCTTAAGTTGGTCGGGTCTAGCGTTCCTTGAGCAGTTCTTC. Its protein is CASSLSWSGLAFLEQFF.

As DNA, the CDR3 is TGTGCCACCAGTCTGGACAGGGAGACTGAAGCTTTCTTT. Its translation is CATSLDRETEAFF. This chain connects TRBV24-1 to TRBJ1-1; 8 bases fit TRBD1. Germline loops: CDR1 KGHDR, CDR2 SFDVKD. CDR3 size: 13 residues. Trimming cost V 6 bases and J 5 bases; bases outside gene matches: 4.

For the CDR3, the DNA is TGTGCCAGCAGCTTCGGGACACTTTATGGCTACACCTTC. Amino acid sequence: CASSFGTLYGYTF. The chain combines TRBV7-2 with TRBJ1-2; tentative D call: TRBD1 (6 bases). This CDR3 spans 13 amino acids. V lost 3 bases and J lost 5, with 10 bases in between. Looked up from germline, CDR1 is SGHTA and CDR2 is FQGNSA.

This rearrangement joins TRBV29-1 to TRBJ1-4; D perhaps matches TRBD1 (5 bases). Trimming stripped 2 bases from V and 6 bases from J, with 10 bases between. The CDR3 loop spans 13 amino acids. Germline CDR1 SQVTM, CDR2 ANQGSEA. CDR3 in amino acids: CSVEFGRDEKLFF. For the CDR3, the DNA is TGCAGCGTTGAATTTGGCAGGGATGAAAAACTGTTTTTT.

This clone occurred once. This chain connects TRBV3-1 (or the pseudogene TRBV3-2) to TRBJ1-2; tentatively, D is TRBD1 (6 bases). The CDR3 sequence is 15 residues long. CDR1 LGHDT and CDR2 YNNKEL come from the germline V gene (reference sequence). The V end lost 5 bases, the J end lost 2 bases, and 15 bases lay between the germline ends. The CDR3, as DNA: TGTGCCAGCAGCAGGCTGGGGGACAAGAACTATGGCTACACCTTC. It is translated as CASSRLGDKNYGYTF.

The rearrangement links TRBV7-9 to TRBJ2-3, with D possibly TRBD1 on 6 matching bases. V lost 5 bases to trimming and J lost 0 bases, with 9 bases between them. Germline V gives CDR1 SEHNR, CDR2 FQNEAQ (reference sequence). The CDR3 spans 14 residues. The CDR3 DNA reads as TGTGCCAGCAGCCACAGGGTTAGCACAGATACGCAGTATTTT. It yields the protein CASSHRVSTDTQYF. Full variable domain (outside the CDR3, taken from reference TRBV7-9 and TRBJ2-3): DTGVSQNPRHKITKRGQNVTFRCDPISEHNRLYWYRQTLGQGPEFLTYFQNEAQLEKSRLLSDRFSAERPKGSFSTLEIQRTEQGDSAMYLCASSHRVSTDTQYFGPGTRLTVL.

J is TRBJ2-7 and V is TRBV3-1 (or the pseudogene TRBV3-2); 13 bases are a match to TRBD2. Germline values: CDR1 LGHDT, CDR2 YNNKEL (reference sequence). The length of the CDR3 is 18 residues. V lost 4 bases and J lost 4; bases outside the gene matches: 13. This CDR3 is CASSPDPTSGRTMYEQYF. CDR3 coding DNA: TGTGCCAGCAGCCCCGATCCGACTAGCGGGAGGACTATGTACGAGCAGTACTTC.

The rearrangement joins TRBV5-1 to TRBJ1-4; a possible D gene is TRBD1 (6 bases). Between the trimmed V and J ends, which lost 1 base and 4 bases, there was a span of 11 bases. Germline V gene data show CDR1 as SGHRS and CDR2 as YFSETQ. The CDR3 contains 15 residues. CDR3 loop: CASSLRQGSNEKLFF. DNA of the CDR3: TGCGCCAGCAGCTTGCGGCAGGGGAGTAATGAAAAACTGTTTTTT.

This clone was observed a few times. The rearrangement links TRBV3-1 (or the pseudogene TRBV3-2) to TRBJ1-2; TRBD1 might be the D (6 bases). The V end was cut by 0 bases, the J end by 2 bases, with 13 bases between. CDR3 length: 16 amino acids. The germline CDR1 and CDR2 sequences are LGHDT and YNNKEL (reference sequence). For the CDR3, the DNA is TGTGCCAGCAGCCAAGACACCCGGACAGCAAACTATGGCTACACCTTC. It yields the protein CASSQDTRTANYGYTF.

The DNA of the CDR3 is TGTGCCAGCAGCACGGGACAGGGGGCGGGTGGCTACACCTTC. Its translation is CASSTGQGAGGYTF. The V gene is TRBV7-2, the J gene TRBJ1-2; TRBD1 matches at 12 bases. The germline V gene has CDR1 SGHTA and CDR2 FQGNSA. Losses at the gene ends were 5 bases for V and 7 bases for J; bases not matched to a gene: 5. The CDR3 totals 14 residues.

CDR3 loop: CASSVEGRAGAGNTIYF. CDR3 sequence (DNA): TGTGCCAGCAGCGTAGAAGGCAGGGCCGGTGCTGGAAACACCATATATTTT. The chain joins TRBV9 to TRBJ1-3, with TRBD1 as a possible D gene (5 bases). V was pared by 0 bases and J by 2 bases, with 15 bases between. Germline values: CDR1 SGDLS, CDR2 YYNGEE. This CDR3 region has 17 residues.